This entry concerns a single T cell receptor beta chain. The data stem from a study of blood T cell repertoires in COVID-19. Background on the study: The samples span acute and convalescent COVID-19 from the United States, Italy and Spain. Sources were T cells, B-cell-depleted T cells, or PBMCs; the material itself was cDNA or gDNA.

V dropped 6 bases and J dropped 2 bases, with 16 bases sitting between them. From germline, CDR1 is SNHLY and CDR2 FYNNEI. This CDR3 comprises 15 residues. Here immunoSEQ multiplex PCR was the method, and the copy in TCRdb shows in-frame clones only, minus some. Of more than 200,000 clones listed, about 87% are singletons. In assigning cohorts, the study relied on participant-reported clinical history. Source material: PBMCs or T cells enriched from blood (not recorded which). This receptor was obtained from a woman in her forties or fifties who had recovered from COVID-19. This rearrangement joins TRBV2 to TRBJ2-5, with D perhaps TRBD2 (7 bases). CDR3 coding DNA: TGTGCCAGCAGGGGGGGAGGGGGAATTCAAGAGACCCAGTACTTC. Amino acids: CASRGGGGIQETQYF. The full variable domain, in which reference TRBV2 and TRBJ2-5 provide the parts outside the CDR3, is EPEVTQTPSHQVTQMGQEVILRCVPISNHLYFYWYRQILGQKVEFLVSFYNNEISEKSEIFDDQFSVERPDGSNFTLKIRSTKLEDSAMYFCASRGGGGIQETQYFGPGTRLLVL.